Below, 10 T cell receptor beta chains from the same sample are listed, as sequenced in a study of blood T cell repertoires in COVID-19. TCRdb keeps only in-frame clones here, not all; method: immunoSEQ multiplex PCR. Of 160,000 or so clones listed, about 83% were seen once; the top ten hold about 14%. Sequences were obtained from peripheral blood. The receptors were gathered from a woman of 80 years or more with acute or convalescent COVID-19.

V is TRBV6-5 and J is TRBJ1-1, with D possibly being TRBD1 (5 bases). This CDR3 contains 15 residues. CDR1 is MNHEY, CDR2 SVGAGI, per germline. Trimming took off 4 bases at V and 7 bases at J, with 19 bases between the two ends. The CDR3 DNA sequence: TGTGCCAGCAGTTGGCCCGGGACTCATGGAATTGAAGCTTTCTTT. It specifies CASSWPGTHGIEAFF.

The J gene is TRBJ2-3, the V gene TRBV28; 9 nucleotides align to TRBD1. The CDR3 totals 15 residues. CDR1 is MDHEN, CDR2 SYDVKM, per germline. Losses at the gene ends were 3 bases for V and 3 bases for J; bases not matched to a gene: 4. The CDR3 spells CASSLGGQGTDTQYF. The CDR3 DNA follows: TGTGCCAGCAGTTTGGGGGGACAGGGAACAGATACGCAGTATTTT. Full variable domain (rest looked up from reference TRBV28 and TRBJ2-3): DVKVTQSSRYLVKRTGEKVFLECVQDMDHENMFWYRQDPGLGLRLIYFSYDVKMKEKGDIPEGYSVSREKKERFSLILESASTNQTSMYLCASSLGGQGTDTQYFGPGTRLTVL.

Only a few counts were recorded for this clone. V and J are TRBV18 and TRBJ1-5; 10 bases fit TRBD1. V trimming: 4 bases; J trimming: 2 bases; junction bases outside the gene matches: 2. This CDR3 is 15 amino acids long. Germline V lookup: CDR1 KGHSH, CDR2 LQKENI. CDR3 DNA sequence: TGTGCCAGCTCACTCGGACAGGGGGGCAATCAGCCCCAGCATTTT. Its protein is CASSLGQGGNQPQHF. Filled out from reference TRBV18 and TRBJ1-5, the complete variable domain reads NAGVMQNPRHLVRRRGQEARLRCSPMKGHSHVYWYRQLPEEGLKFMVYLQKENIIDESGMPKERFSAEFPKEGPSILRIQQVVRGDSAAYFCASSLGQGGNQPQHFGDGTRLSIL.

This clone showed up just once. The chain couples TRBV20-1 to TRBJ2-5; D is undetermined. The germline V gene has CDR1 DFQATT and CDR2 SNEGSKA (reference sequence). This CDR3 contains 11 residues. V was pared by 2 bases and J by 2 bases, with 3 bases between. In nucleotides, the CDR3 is TGCAGTGCTAGACAGCAAGAGACCCAGTACTTC. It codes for CSARQQETQYF.

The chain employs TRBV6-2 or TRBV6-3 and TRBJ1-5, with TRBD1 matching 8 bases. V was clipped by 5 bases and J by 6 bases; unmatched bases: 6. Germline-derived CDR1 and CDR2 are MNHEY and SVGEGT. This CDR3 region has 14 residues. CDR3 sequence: CASSRDRQAQPQHF. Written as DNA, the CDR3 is TGTGCCAGCAGTCGGGACAGGCAAGCTCAGCCCCAGCATTTT.

CDR3 coding DNA: TGTGCCAGCTCACCCGGAGGGCCGGGGACCGGGGAGCTGTTTTTT. It is translated as CASSPGGPGTGELFF. The chain couples TRBV18 to TRBJ2-2; weak D call: TRBD2 (6 bases). CDR3 length equals 15 residues. CDR1 KGHSH and CDR2 LQKENI come from the germline V gene. V was clipped by 3 bases and J by 5 bases, with 13 bases between them.

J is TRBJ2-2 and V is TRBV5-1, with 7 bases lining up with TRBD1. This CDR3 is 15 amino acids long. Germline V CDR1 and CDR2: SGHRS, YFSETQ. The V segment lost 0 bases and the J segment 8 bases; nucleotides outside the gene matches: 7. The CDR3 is CASSLGQGSSGELFF. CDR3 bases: TGCGCCAGCAGCTTGGGACAGGGTTCATCAGGGGAGCTGTTTTTT.

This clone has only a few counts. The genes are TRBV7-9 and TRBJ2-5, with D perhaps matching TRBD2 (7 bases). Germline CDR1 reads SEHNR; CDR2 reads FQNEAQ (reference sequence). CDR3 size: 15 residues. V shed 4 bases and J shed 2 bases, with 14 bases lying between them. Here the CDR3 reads CASSSAGAPQETQYF. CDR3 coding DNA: TGTGCCAGCAGCTCCGCGGGGGCCCCTCAAGAGACCCAGTACTTC.

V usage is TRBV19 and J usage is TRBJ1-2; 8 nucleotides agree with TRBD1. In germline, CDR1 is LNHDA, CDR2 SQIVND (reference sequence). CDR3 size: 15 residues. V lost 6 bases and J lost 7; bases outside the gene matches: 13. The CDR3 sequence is CASRPNGRGHFGYTF. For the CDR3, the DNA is TGTGCCAGTAGGCCCAATGGCAGGGGGCATTTTGGCTACACCTTC.

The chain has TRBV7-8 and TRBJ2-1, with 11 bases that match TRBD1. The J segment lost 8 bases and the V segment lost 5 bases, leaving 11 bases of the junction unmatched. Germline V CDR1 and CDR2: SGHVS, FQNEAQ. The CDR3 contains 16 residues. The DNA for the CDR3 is TGTGCCAGCAGCCCCACCCGGGACAGGGGGATGTATGAGCAGTTCTTC. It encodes CASSPTRDRGMYEQFF. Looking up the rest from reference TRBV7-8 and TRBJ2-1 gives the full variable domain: GAGVSQSPRYKVAKRGQDVALRCDPISGHVSLFWYQQALGQGPEFLTYFQNEAQLDKSGLPSDRFFAERPEGSVSTLKIQRTQQEDSAVYLCASSPTRDRGMYEQFFGPGTRLTVL.